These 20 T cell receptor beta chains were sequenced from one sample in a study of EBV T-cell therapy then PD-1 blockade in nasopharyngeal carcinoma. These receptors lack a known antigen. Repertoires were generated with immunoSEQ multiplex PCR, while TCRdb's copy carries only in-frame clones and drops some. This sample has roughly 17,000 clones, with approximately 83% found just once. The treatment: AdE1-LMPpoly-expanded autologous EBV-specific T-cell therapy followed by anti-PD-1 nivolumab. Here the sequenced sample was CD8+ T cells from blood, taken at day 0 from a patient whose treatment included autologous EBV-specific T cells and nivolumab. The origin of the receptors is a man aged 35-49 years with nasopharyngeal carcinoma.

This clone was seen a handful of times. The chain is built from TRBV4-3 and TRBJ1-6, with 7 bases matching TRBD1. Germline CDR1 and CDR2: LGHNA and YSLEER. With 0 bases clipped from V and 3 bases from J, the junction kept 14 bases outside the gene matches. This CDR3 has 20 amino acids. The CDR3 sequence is CASSQDLHGDSLFYNSPLHF. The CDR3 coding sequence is TGCGCCAGCAGCCAAGATCTTCACGGGGACAGCTTATTCTATAATTCACCCCTCCACTTT.

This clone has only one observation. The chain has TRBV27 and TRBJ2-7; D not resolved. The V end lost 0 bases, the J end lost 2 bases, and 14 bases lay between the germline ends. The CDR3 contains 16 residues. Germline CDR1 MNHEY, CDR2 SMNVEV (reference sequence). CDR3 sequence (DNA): TGTGCCAGCAGTTTATCGACCCCCTCCCAAACCTACGAGCAGTACTTC. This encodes CASSLSTPSQTYEQYF.

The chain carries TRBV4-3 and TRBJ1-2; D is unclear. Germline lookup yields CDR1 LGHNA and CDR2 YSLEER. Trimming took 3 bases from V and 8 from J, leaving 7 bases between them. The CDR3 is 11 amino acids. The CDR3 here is CASSQKGGYTF. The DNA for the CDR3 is TGCGCCAGCAGCCAGAAGGGAGGCTACACCTTC.

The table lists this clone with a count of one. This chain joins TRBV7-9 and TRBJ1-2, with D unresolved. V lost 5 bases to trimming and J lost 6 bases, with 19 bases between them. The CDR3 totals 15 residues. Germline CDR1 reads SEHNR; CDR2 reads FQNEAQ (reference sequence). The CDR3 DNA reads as TGTGCCAGCAGCGCTAGCGCCGCAGCGTTCGATGGCTACACCTTC. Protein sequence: CASSASAAAFDGYTF.

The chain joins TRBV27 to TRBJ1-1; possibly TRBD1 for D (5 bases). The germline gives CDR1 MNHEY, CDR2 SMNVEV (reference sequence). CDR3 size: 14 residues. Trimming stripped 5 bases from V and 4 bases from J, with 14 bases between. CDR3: CASSTQGTGTEAFF. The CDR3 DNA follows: TGTGCCAGCAGTACCCAAGGGACTGGCACTGAAGCTTTCTTT.

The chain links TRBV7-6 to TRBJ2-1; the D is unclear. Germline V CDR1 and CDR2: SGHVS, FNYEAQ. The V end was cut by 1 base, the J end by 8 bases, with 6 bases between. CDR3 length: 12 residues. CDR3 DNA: TGTGCCAGCAGCTTAGTTGGCGATGAGCAGTTCTTC. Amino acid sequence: CASSLVGDEQFF.

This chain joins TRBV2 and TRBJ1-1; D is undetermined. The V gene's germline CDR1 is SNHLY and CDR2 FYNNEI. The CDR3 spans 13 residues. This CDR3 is CASQVYMNTEAFF. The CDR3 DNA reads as TGTGCGTCGCAGGTTTACATGAACACTGAAGCTTTCTTT.

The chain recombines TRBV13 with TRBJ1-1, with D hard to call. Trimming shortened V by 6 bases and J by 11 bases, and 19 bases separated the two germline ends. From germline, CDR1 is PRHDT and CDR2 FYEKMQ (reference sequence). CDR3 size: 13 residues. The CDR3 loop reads CASRHKGAPGAFF. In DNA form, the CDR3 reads TGTGCCAGCAGACATAAAGGTGCCCCTGGGGCTTTCTTT.

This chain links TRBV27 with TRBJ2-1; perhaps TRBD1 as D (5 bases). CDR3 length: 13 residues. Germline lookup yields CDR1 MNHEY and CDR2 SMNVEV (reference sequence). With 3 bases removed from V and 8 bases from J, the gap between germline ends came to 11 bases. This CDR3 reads CASSFSRAYEQFF. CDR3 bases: TGTGCCAGCAGTTTTAGCAGGGCATATGAGCAGTTCTTC.

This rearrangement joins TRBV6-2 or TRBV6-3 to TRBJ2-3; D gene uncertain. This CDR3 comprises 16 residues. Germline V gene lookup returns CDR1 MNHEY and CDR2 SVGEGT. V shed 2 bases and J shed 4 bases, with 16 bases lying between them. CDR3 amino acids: CASSYGQDGDADTQYF. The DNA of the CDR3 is TGTGCCAGCAGTTACGGGCAGGATGGTGATGCAGATACGCAGTATTTT.

CDR3 loop: CASRKGPAEVETQYF. CDR3 nucleotide sequence: TGCGCCAGCAGAAAAGGGCCAGCGGAGGTGGAGACCCAGTACTTC. This rearrangement joins TRBV4-3 to TRBJ2-5; D may be TRBD2 (5 bases). The V and J ends lost 6 bases and 5 bases respectively, with 19 bases between them. The CDR3 runs to 15 residues. Looked up from germline, CDR1 is LGHNA and CDR2 is YSLEER.

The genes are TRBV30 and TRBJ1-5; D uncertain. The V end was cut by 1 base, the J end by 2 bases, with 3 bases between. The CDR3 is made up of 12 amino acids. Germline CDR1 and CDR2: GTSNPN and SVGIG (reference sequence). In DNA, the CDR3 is TGTGCCTGGAGTGAAGGCAATCAGCCCCAGCATTTT. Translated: CAWSEGNQPQHF.

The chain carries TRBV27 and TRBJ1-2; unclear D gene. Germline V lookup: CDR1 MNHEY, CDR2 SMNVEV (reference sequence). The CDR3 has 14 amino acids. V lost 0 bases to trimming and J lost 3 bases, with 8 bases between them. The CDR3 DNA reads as TGTGCCAGCAGTTTATCGTTGGGATACTATGGCTACACCTTC. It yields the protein CASSLSLGYYGYTF.

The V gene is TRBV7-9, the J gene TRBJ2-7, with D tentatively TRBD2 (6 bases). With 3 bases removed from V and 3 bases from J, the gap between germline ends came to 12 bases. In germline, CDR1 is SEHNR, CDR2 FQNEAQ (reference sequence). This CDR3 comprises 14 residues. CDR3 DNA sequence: TGTGCCAGCAGCTTCCGGGGGAAGGGCTACGAGCAGTACTTC. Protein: CASSFRGKGYEQYF.

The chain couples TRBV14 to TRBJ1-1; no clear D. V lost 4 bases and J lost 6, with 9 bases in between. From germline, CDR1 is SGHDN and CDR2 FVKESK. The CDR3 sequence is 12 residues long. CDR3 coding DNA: TGTGCCAGCAGCCGAGGAGGTGCTGAAGCTTTCTTT. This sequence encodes CASSRGGAEAFF. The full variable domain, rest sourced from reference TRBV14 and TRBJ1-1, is EAGVTQFPSHSVIEKGQTVTLRCDPISGHDNLYWYRRVMGKEIKFLLHFVKESKQDESGMPNNRFLAERTGGTYSTLKVQPAELEDSGVYFCASSRGGAEAFFGQGTRLTVV.

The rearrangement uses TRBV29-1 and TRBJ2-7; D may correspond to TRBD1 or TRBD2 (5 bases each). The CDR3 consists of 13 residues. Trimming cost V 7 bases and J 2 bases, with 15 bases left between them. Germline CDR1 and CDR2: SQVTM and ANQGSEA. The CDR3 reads CSGGSDIAYEQYF. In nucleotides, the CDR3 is TGCAGCGGCGGGTCGGACATTGCCTACGAGCAGTACTTC.

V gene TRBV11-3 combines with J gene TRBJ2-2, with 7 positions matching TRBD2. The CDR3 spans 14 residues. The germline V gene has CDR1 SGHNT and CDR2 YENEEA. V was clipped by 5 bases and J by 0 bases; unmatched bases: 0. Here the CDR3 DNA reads TGTGCCAGCAGCAGCGGGGCGAACACCGGGGAGCTGTTTTTT. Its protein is CASSSGANTGELFF.

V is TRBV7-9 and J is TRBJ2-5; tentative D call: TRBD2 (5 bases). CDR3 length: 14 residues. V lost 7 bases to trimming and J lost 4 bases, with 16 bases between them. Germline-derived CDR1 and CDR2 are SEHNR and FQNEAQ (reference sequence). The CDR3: CASTPLEVGETQYF. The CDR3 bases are TGTGCCAGCACCCCTCTGGAGGTCGGAGAGACCCAGTACTTC.

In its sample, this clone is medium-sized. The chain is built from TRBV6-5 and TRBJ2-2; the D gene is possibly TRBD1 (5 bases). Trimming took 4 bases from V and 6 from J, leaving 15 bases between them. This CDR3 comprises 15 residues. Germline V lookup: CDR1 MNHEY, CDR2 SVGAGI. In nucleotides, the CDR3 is TGTGCCAGCAGTTCCGTCTCAGGGTCTCCCGGGGAGCTGTTTTTT. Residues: CASSSVSGSPGELFF.

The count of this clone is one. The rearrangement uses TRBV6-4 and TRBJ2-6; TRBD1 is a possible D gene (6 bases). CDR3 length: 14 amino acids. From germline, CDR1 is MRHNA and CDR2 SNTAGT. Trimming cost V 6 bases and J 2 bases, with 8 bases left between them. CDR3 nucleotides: TGTGCCAGCAGGGCAGGGGCTGGGGCCAACGTCCTGACTTTC. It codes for CASRAGAGANVLTF.